This T cell receptor (beta chain) was profiled in a study of vaccination and CD4 T cells after COVID-19. About the research overall: Overlapping spike pools from SARS-CoV-2 and HCoV-NL63, HCoV-OC43 and HCoV-229E served as culture stimuli. Study-level findings and limits: Vaccine-specific clones in convalescent patients were spike mono-reactive in 304 of 307 cases. It was observed that, in convalescent patients, a median around 87% of reactive clones arose only post-vaccination.

Treatment noted: approximately nine-day PBMC culture with coronavirus spike peptide pools or control peptides (ViraFEST assay). This CDR3 has 15 amino acids. Germline CDR1 SGHVS, CDR2 FNYEAQ. V was clipped by 2 bases and J by 3 bases, with 13 bases between them. The table lists this clonotype with a few counts. Antigen specificity is unknown. Cultured CD4+ T cell DNA underwent sequencing with the Oncomine TCR Beta short-read assay. Each CDR3 protein is one row after TCRdb ran MiXCR on the PCR reads. Of around 13,000 distinct CDR3 sequences in the sample, 45% to 60% were seen once. The V gene is TRBV7-6, the J gene TRBJ1-1; D call uncertain. The specimen sequenced was CD4+ T cells from blood, cultured in vitro. This receptor was identified in a human donor who had recovered from COVID-19. CDR3 region: CASSLSRRLDTEAFF. CDR3 coding DNA: TGTGCCAGCAGCTTATCGAGGCGATTGGACACTGAAGCTTTCTTT.